The text below deals with one TCR beta chain. This clonotype was seen only a few times. Its antigen is still unknown. Base qualities were left out, and no much larger clone turns up one base away. The record originates from a study of CD8 T cells in ankylosing spondylitis (dated by TCRdb to the late 2010s). About the investigation overall: The study set out to find disease-linked TCR variants by profiling T cell receptor beta repertoires in ankylosing spondylitis patients and healthy donors. The whole study cohort included over a hundred healthy donors and 25 or so ankylosing spondylitis patients. Peripheral blood was sampled, and synovial fluid was also collected from ankylosing spondylitis patients. Overall results and qualifications from the work: Blood from ankylosing spondylitis patients appeared to be characterized by a TCR beta motif composed of eight highly homologous amino acid variants. Some motif variants had previously been reported in the synovial fluid and blood of reactive arthritis patients, which suggests shared mechanisms of disease initiation. The disease-linked clones had a CD8+ phenotype and were found at relatively low frequencies in peripheral blood. Significant enrichment of the disease-linked clones was reported in matched synovial fluid samples from ankylosing spondylitis patients.

Reads for this sample came from an Illumina HiSeq 2500. Quantitative 5'-RACE with molecular barcodes was the method used to prepare the TCR beta libraries. The paper's data handling went like this. A new computational method based on a probabilistic model of VDJ rearrangement was used to identify disease-linked TCR variants. Using fastp at Q25 and MiXCR, TCRdb reprocessed the public reads and kept productive beta chains. Every distinct CDR3 protein forms one entry, paired with its most common genes and DNA. Clone size and V and J calls follow TCRdb, not the original study. This sample has under 200,000 distinct CDR3 sequences in its table, and 11% of those were observed once. Together, the top ten hold almost 30% of the sample. Sequencing was performed on blood, either unsorted or a sorted T cell fraction (not recorded which). This TCR was recovered from a male donor with ankylosing spondylitis or in good health (not recorded which).

The DNA is as follows: TGTGCCAGTAGTCTACGGACTAGCGGGGTTGTCGAGCAGTACTTC. It specifies CASSLRTSGVVEQYF. This receptor chain uses TRBV19 and TRBJ2-7, and 12 junctional nucleotides match TRBD2. From a lookup of the germline V gene (reference sequence), CDR1 and CDR2 are LNHDA and SQIVND. The CDR3 starts with the cysteine, ends with the phenylalanine, and has 15 residues. The sequence is cut down to CDR3 DNA, 45 bases in frame from base 1. Trimming removed 5 bases from V and 6 bases from J; the gene matches leave 8 bases unexplained.